This TCR beta chain appears in the sequencing data of a study of T cells in Graves' hyperthyroidism and ophthalmopathy. For the study at large: Initial diagnosis, before any treatment, was when peripheral blood was collected.

Amplification of TCR beta CDR3 regions was performed using RNA transcripts as template. The TCR CDR3 was amplified in a first-round RT-PCR using the HTBI primer set. One entry per CDR3 protein results from TCRdb running MiXCR on the multiplex PCR reads. The sample has around 570,000 distinct CDR3 sequences, 20% seen once. Germline values: CDR1 PRHDT, CDR2 FYEKMQ (reference sequence). The CDR3 loop spans 15 amino acids. The V and J ends lost 5 bases and 1 base respectively, with 13 bases between them. The V gene is TRBV13, the J gene TRBJ2-3, with D perhaps TRBD1 (7 bases). Sequenced material: blood. This sequence was found in a man aged 35 to 55 with Graves' ophthalmopathy. CDR3: CASSPRGAGTDTQYF. Written as DNA, the CDR3 is TGTGCCAGCAGCCCCAGGGGGGCGGGCACAGATACGCAGTATTTT.